Listed below are T cell receptor beta chains from one sample, sequenced in a study of naive CD8 T cells in extremely preterm neonates. TCRdb keeps only in-frame clones here, not all; method: immunoSEQ multiplex PCR. The sample comprises around 25,000 clones, more than 70% of which are singletons, and approximately 1% rests with the top ten. Input material: naive CD8+ T cells from cord blood. The receptor set was obtained from a boy who was born preterm. The CDR3 runs from the conserved cysteine through the conserved F or W. The D gene is left open where the match is weak. The listing skips clone size in some rows; elsewhere it reads once, few, many or a size class.

CDR3 protein: CASSPRNNEQFF
CDR3 DNA: TGTGCCAGCAGCCCTAGGAACAATGAGCAGTTCTTC
D gene: -
J gene: TRBJ2-1
V gene: TRBV7-6
clone size: -

CDR3 protein: CASSRQGEKLFF
CDR3 DNA: TGCGCCAGCAGCCGACAGGGTGAAAAACTGTTTTTT
D gene: TRBD1
J gene: TRBJ1-4
V gene: TRBV4-1
clone size: few

CDR3 protein: CASSIDSISYNEQFF
CDR3 DNA: TGTGCCAGTAGTATAGATAGTATCTCCTACAATGAGCAGTTCTTC
D gene: -
J gene: TRBJ2-1
V gene: TRBV19
clone size: -

CDR3 protein: CARSLAEGAKNIQYF
CDR3 DNA: TGTGCCAGAAGCTTGGCCGAAGGGGCCAAAAACATTCAGTACTTC
D gene: -
J gene: TRBJ2-4
V gene: TRBV5-3
clone size: -

CDR3 protein: CARTGGSYNSPLHF
CDR3 DNA: TGTGCCAGAACAGGGGGCTCCTATAATTCACCCCTCCACTTT
D gene: TRBD1
J gene: TRBJ1-6
V gene: TRBV25-1
clone size: -

CDR3 protein: CASSLTTGGEKLFF
CDR3 DNA: TGTGCCAGCAGCTTAACAACAGGGGGGGAAAAACTGTTTTTT
D gene: TRBD1
J gene: TRBJ1-4
V gene: TRBV7-3
clone size: -

CDR3 protein: CSARGGYEQYF
CDR3 DNA: TGCAGTGCTAGAGGCGGTTACGAGCAGTACTTC
D gene: -
J gene: TRBJ2-7
V gene: TRBV20-1
clone size: -

CDR3 protein: CASNPGTAYGYTF
CDR3 DNA: TGTGCCAGCAATCCCGGGACGGCTTATGGCTACACCTTC
D gene: -
J gene: TRBJ1-2
V gene: TRBV6-1
clone size: once

CDR3 protein: CASSVDARGNTEAFF
CDR3 DNA: TGTGCCAGCAGCGTAGACGCCAGGGGGAACACTGAAGCTTTCTTT
D gene: -
J gene: TRBJ1-1
V gene: TRBV9
clone size: -

CDR3 protein: CASSQTSGGAYEQYF
CDR3 DNA: TGCGCCAGCAGCCAGACTAGCGGGGGGGCCTACGAGCAGTACTTC
D gene: TRBD2
J gene: TRBJ2-7
V gene: TRBV4-3
clone size: -

CDR3 protein: CASSGGAVYGYTF
CDR3 DNA: TGTGCCAGCAGTGGGGGGGCTGTCTATGGCTACACCTTC
D gene: -
J gene: TRBJ1-2
V gene: TRBV6-1
clone size: once

CDR3 protein: CSVEEKGASTDTQYF
CDR3 DNA: TGCAGCGTTGAAGAAAAGGGGGCTAGCACAGATACGCAGTATTTT
D gene: TRBD1
J gene: TRBJ2-3
V gene: TRBV29-1
clone size: once

CDR3 protein: CASSLMRDLGYNSPLHF
CDR3 DNA: TGTGCCAGCAGCTTGATGCGGGACCTCGGGTATAATTCACCCCTCCACTTT
D gene: -
J gene: TRBJ1-6
V gene: TRBV5-6
clone size: -

CDR3 protein: CASSLQDNYGYTF
CDR3 DNA: TGTGCCAGCAGCTTACAGGATAACTATGGCTACACCTTC
D gene: -
J gene: TRBJ1-2
V gene: TRBV21-1
clone size: few

CDR3 protein: CASSENTEAFF
CDR3 DNA: TGCGCCAGCAGTGAGAACACTGAAGCTTTCTTT
D gene: -
J gene: TRBJ1-1
V gene: TRBV10-2
clone size: -

CDR3 protein: CASRRTGGNYGYTF
CDR3 DNA: TGTGCCAGCAGAAGGACAGGGGGCAACTATGGCTACACCTTC
D gene: TRBD1
J gene: TRBJ1-2
V gene: TRBV2
clone size: once

CDR3 protein: CASSYQGVEAFF
CDR3 DNA: TGTGCCAGCAGCTATCAGGGCGTAGAGGCTTTCTTT
D gene: -
J gene: TRBJ1-1
V gene: TRBV4-2
clone size: -

CDR3 protein: CASSLGTGIEKLFF
CDR3 DNA: TGTGCCAGCAGCTTAGGAACAGGGATTGAAAAACTGTTTTTT
D gene: -
J gene: TRBJ1-4
V gene: TRBV7-6
clone size: -

CDR3 protein: CASSLSYSNQPQHF
CDR3 DNA: TGTGCCAGCAGTTTATCATATAGCAATCAGCCCCAGCATTTT
D gene: -
J gene: TRBJ1-5
V gene: TRBV27
clone size: -

CDR3 protein: CASSFAGGGYEQYF
CDR3 DNA: TGTGCCAGCAGTTTCGCAGGGGGCGGTTACGAGCAGTACTTC
D gene: TRBD1
J gene: TRBJ2-7
V gene: TRBV27
clone size: -

CDR3 protein: CASSQGTQETQYF
CDR3 DNA: TGCGCCAGCAGCCAAGGGACTCAAGAGACCCAGTACTTC
D gene: -
J gene: TRBJ2-5
V gene: TRBV4-3
clone size: -

CDR3 protein: CASTADRYGYTF
CDR3 DNA: TGTGCCAGCACCGCCGACAGGTATGGCTACACCTTC
D gene: -
J gene: TRBJ1-2
V gene: TRBV5-6
clone size: -

CDR3 protein: CASSLLAGVGDTQYF
CDR3 DNA: TGCGCCAGCAGCTTACTAGCGGGGGTGGGAGATACGCAGTATTTT
D gene: TRBD2
J gene: TRBJ2-3
V gene: TRBV4-1
clone size: -

CDR3 protein: CACDSGGAYEQYF
CDR3 DNA: TGTGCCTGCGACAGCGGGGGGGCCTACGAGCAGTACTTC
D gene: TRBD2
J gene: TRBJ2-7
V gene: TRBV30
clone size: -

CDR3 protein: CASSWTGGNTEAFF
CDR3 DNA: TGTGCCAGCAGCTGGACAGGGGGGAACACTGAAGCTTTCTTT
D gene: TRBD1
J gene: TRBJ1-1
V gene: TRBV6-1
clone size: -

CDR3 protein: CASSLRGSGGAYEQYF
CDR3 DNA: TGTGCCAGCAGTCTCCGAGGGAGCGGGGGGGCCTACGAGCAGTACTTC
D gene: TRBD2
J gene: TRBJ2-7
V gene: TRBV13
clone size: -